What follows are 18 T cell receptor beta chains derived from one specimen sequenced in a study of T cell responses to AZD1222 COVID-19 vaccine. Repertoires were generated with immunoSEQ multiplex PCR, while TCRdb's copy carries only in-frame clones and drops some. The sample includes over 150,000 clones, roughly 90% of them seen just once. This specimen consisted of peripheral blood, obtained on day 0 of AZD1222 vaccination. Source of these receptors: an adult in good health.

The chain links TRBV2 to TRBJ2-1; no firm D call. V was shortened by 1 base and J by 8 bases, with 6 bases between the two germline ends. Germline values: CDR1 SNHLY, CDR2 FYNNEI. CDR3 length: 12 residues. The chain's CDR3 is CASSEGWDEQFF. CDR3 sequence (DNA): TGTGCCAGCAGTGAAGGCTGGGATGAGCAGTTCTTC.

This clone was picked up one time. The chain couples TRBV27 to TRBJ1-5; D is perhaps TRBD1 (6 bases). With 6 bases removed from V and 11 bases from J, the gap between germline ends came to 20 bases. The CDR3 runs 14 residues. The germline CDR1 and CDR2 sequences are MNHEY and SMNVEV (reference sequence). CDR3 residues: CASRGSQGFQTQHF. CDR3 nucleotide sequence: TGTGCCAGCAGGGGGTCCCAGGGGTTCCAGACCCAGCATTTT.

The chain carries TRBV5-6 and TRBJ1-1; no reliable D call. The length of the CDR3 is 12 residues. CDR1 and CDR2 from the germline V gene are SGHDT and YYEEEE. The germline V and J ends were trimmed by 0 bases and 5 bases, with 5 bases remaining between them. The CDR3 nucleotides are TGTGCCAGCAGCTTGGGGCTAACTGAAGCTTTCTTT. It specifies CASSLGLTEAFF.

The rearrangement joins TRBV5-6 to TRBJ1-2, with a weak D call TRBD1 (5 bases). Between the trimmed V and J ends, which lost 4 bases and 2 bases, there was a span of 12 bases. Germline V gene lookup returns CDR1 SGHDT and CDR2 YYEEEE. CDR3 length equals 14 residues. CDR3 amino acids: CASSHAGGNYGYTF. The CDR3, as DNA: TGTGCCAGCAGCCACGCGGGGGGGAACTATGGCTACACCTTC.

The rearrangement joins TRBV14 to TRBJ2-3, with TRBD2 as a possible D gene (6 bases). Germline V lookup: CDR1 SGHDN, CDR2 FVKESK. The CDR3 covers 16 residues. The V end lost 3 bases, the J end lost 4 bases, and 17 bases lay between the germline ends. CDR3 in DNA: TGTGCCAGCAGCCACTTAGAGAGCGGGCGGGCAGATACGCAGTATTTT. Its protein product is CASSHLESGRADTQYF.

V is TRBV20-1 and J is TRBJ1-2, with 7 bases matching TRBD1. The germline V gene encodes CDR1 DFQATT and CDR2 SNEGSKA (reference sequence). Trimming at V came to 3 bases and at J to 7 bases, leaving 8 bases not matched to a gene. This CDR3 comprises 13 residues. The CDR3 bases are TGCAGTGCTAGTGTAAGGGGGCGGACTGGCTACACCTTC. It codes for CSASVRGRTGYTF.

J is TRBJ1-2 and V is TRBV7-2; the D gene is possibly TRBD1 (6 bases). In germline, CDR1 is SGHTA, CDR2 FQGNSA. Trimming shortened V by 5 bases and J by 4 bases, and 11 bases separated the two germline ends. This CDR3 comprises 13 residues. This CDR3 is CASSAGVSYGYTF. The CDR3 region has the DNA TGTGCCAGCAGCGCAGGGGTTTCCTATGGCTACACCTTC.

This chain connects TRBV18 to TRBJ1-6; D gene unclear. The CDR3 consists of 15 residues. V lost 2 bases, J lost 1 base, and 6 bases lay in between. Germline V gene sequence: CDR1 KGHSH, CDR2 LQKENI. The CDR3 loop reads CASSPEESYNSPLHF. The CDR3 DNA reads TGTGCCAGCTCACCAGAGGAATCCTATAATTCACCCCTCCACTTT.

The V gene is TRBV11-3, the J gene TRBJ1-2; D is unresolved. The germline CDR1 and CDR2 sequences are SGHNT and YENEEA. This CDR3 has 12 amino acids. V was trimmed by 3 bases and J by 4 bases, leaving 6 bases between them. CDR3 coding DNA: TGTGCCAGCAGCTTCGACCTCTATGGCTACACCTTC. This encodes CASSFDLYGYTF.

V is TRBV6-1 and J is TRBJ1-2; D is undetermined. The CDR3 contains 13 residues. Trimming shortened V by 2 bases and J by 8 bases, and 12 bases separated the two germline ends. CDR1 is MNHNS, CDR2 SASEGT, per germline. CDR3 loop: CASSESLITGYTF. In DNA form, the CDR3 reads TGTGCCAGCAGTGAAAGTCTAATAACCGGCTACACCTTC.

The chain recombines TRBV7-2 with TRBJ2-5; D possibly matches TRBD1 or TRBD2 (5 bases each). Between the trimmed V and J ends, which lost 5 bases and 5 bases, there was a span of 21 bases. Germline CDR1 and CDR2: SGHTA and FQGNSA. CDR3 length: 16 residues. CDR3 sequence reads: CASSDTGTSAWETQYF. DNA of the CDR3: TGTGCCAGCAGCGACACCGGGACCTCCGCGTGGGAGACCCAGTACTTC.

The CDR3 region has the DNA TGTGCCAGCAGCTTAGTCCCCGGGACAGGGGTCCATGGTGCGTTCTTC. Translation gives CASSLVPGTGVHGAFF. J is TRBJ2-1 and V is TRBV7-9, with 10 bases fitting TRBD1. Germline trimming cut 1 base from V and 15 bases from J; bases unmatched to any gene: 15. Per germline, CDR1 SEHNR and CDR2 FQNEAQ (reference sequence). The CDR3 spans 16 residues.

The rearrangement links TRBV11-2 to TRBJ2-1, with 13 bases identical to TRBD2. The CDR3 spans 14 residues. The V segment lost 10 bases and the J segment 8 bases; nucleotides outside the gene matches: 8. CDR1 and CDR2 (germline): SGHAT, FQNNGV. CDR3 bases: TGTGCCACCCGGCGGACTAGCGGGGGAGATGAGCAGTTCTTC. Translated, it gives CATRRTSGGDEQFF.

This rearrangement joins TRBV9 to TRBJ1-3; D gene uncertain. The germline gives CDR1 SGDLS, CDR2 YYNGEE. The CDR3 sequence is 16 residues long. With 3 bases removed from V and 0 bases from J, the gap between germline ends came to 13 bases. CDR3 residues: CASSALSGFSGNTIYF. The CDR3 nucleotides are TGTGCCAGCAGCGCTTTGTCCGGGTTCTCTGGAAACACCATATATTTT.

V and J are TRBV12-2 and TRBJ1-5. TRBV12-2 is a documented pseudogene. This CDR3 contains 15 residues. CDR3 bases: TGTGCAAGTCGTTTCAAGGGTTATAGCAATCAGCCCCAGCATTTT. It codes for CASRFKGYSNQPQHF.

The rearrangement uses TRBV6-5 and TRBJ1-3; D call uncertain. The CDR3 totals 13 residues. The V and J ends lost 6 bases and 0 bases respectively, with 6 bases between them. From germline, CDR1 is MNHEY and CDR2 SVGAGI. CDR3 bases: TGTGCCAGCAGGCGATACTCTGGAAACACCATATATTTT. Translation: CASRRYSGNTIYF.

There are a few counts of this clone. The CDR3 sequence: CASSWGQSTDTQYF. The CDR3 DNA follows: TGCGCCAGCAGCTGGGGACAGAGCACAGATACGCAGTATTTT. The V call is TRBV5-1, the J call TRBJ2-3; 7 nucleotides match TRBD1. With V trimmed by 3 bases and J by 0 bases, 1 base remained unmatched. CDR3 length: 14 residues. CDR1 and CDR2 from the germline V gene are SGHRS and YFSETQ. The variable domain in full, with the rest retrieved from reference TRBV5-1 and TRBJ2-3, is KAGVTQTPRYLIKTRGQQVTLSCSPISGHRSVSWYQQTPGQGLQFLFEYFSETQRNKGNFPGRFSGRQFSNSRSEMNVSTLELGDSALYLCASSWGQSTDTQYFGPGTRLTVL.

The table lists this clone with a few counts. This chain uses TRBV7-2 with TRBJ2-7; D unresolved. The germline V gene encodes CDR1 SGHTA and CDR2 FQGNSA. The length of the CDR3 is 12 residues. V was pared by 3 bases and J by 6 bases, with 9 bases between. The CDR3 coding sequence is TGTGCCAGCAGCTTCCCTTTGGGCGAGCAGTACTTC. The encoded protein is CASSFPLGEQYF.